This T cell receptor beta chain was retrieved from a study of blood T cell repertoires in COVID-19. Study-wide background: COVID-19 samples collected from the United States, Italy and Spain covered acute and convalescent phases. The analysed material was cDNA or gDNA that came from T cells, B-cell-depleted T cells, or PBMCs.

Individuals aged about 18 to 89 years were recruited from approximately 24 US areas. Authors' methods: Researchers report that nucleated cell counts were estimated from reference gene primer amplification. Profiling relied on immunoSEQ multiplex PCR, and the TCRdb table lists in-frame clones only, not all of them. The DNA was the basis for D and trimming; V, J and clone size are from that table. The sample holds a few hundred thousand clones, 70% to 90% seen once. Per germline, CDR1 LNHDA and CDR2 SQIVND (reference sequence). This CDR3 is built from 15 residues. V lost 2 bases, J lost 0 bases, and 8 bases lay in between.

This receptor was identified in a woman aged 25 to 39 who had recovered from COVID-19. The V call is TRBV19, the J call TRBJ1-5; D gene ambiguous. Source material: PBMCs or T cells enriched from blood (not recorded which). CDR3 sequence (DNA): TGTGCCAGTAGTATACGCGGGGATAGCAATCAGCCCCAGCATTTT. Translated, it gives CASSIRGDSNQPQHF.